This T cell receptor beta chain comes out of a study of T cell responses to AZD1222 COVID-19 vaccine. With respect to this clone: Its antigen is still unknown.

Trimming removed 4 bases from V and 3 bases from J; junction bases left unmatched: 11. Per the germline V gene, CDR1 is LNHDA and CDR2 is SQIVND (reference sequence). The CDR3 is 16 residues long. Study outcomes and limitations: Donors were chiefly white British, with a greater number of females, and clonal diversity was perhaps underestimated.

This table comes from immunoSEQ multiplex PCR, and its TCRdb copy is limited to in-frame clones, with some not included. Of roughly 150,000 clones listed, around 90% are singletons. The source was peripheral blood, collected 28 days after the second AZD1222 dose. V usage is TRBV19 and J usage is TRBJ1-2; 7 bases map to TRBD1. The sequence was obtained from an adult who received the AZD1222 COVID-19 vaccine. The CDR3 region is CASSRRQGVGDYGYTF. The CDR3 region has the DNA TGTGCCAGTAGTAGGAGACAGGGCGTCGGCGACTATGGCTACACCTTC.